This TCR beta chain is from a study of HIV-infected patients and healthy controls. This CDR3 has 14 residues. Between the trimmed V and J ends, which lost 3 bases and 2 bases, there was a span of 10 bases. Germline V lookup: CDR1 SGHNT, CDR2 YYREEE (reference sequence). Alpha and beta constant-region primers primed reverse transcription of around 0.5 ug RNA. Alpha and beta chain libraries were made separately by chain-specific third strand synthesis with multiplexing indices. Second strand DNA was synthesized using a primer at the SP2 site. One entry per CDR3 protein, called by TCRdb with MiXCR from the 5' RACE reads. Of some 9,300 distinct CDR3 sequences detected, around 6% appear once; the ten largest clones hold under 30%. This clonotype was seen at least ten times. Antiretroviral therapy had run roughly three months, about 14 weeks, before follow-up blood collection. All unsorted peripheral T cells were captured because whole blood was used without fractionation.

The material was blood, obtained during antiretroviral therapy. The J gene is TRBJ2-3, the V gene TRBV5-4; possibly TRBD1 or TRBD2 for D (5 bases each). The TCR was taken from an adult with HIV infection. The donor label of this sample is uncertain. CDR3 protein: CASSWDRFTDTQYF. CDR3 nucleotides: TGTGCCAGCAGCTGGGACCGATTCACAGATACGCAGTATTTT. Using reference TRBV5-4 and TRBJ2-3 for the parts outside the CDR3, the full variable domain is ETGVTQSPTHLIKTRGQQVTLRCSSQSGHNTVSWYQQALGQGPQFIFQYYREEENGRGNFPPRFSGLQFPNYSSELNVNALELDDSALYLCASSWDRFTDTQYFGPGTRLTVL.